The 32 T cell receptor beta chains given below trace back to one sample, sequenced in a study of regulatory T cells in long-lasting Graves disease. Relying on iRepertoire HTBI primers and Arm-PCR of CDR3 regions, the team built TCR beta libraries. TCRdb independently ran MiXCR on the multiplex PCR reads; one entry per CDR3 protein. The sample includes about half a million distinct CDR3 sequences, around 12% of them seen just once. Time point indicated: newly diagnosed GD, antithyroid drugs for less than 3 months. TCR sequences were obtained from RNA taken from PBMCs. The same specimen was also included in a second study, on T cells in Graves' hyperthyroidism and ophthalmopathy.

Specimen: peripheral blood mononuclear cells (PBMCs), collected at new diagnosis, from a patient treated with antithyroid drugs. The receptors derive from a woman aged 25 to 39 with Graves disease.

This clonotype appeared many times. This chain connects TRBV28 to TRBJ2-7, with 10 bases that match TRBD2. The CDR3 is made up of 13 amino acids. The junction had 6 bases not matched to a gene; V was cut back by 11 bases and J by 2 bases. The germline CDR1 and CDR2 sequences are MDHEN and SYDVKM. The CDR3 is CAGRTSGTYEQYF. CDR3 nucleotide sequence: TGTGCCGGCCGGACTAGCGGAACCTACGAGCAGTACTTC.

This clonotype was seen many times. The chain couples TRBV27 to TRBJ2-3, with D maybe TRBD1 (6 bases). Germline V lookup: CDR1 MNHEY, CDR2 SMNVEV (reference sequence). CDR3 length equals 16 residues. Trimming took off 5 bases at V and 2 bases at J, with 17 bases between the two ends. CDR3 residues: CASSPYLDRPTDTQYF. CDR3 nucleotide sequence: TGTGCCAGCAGTCCATACTTGGACAGACCCACAGATACGCAGTATTTT.

The chain joins TRBV6-1 to TRBJ2-7, with a weak D call TRBD1 (6 bases). This CDR3 spans 14 amino acids. Trimming stripped 6 bases from V and 1 base from J, with 13 bases between. The germline V gene has CDR1 MNHNS and CDR2 SASEGT. The CDR3 loop is CASRGTLLSYEQYF. The DNA for the CDR3 is TGTGCCAGCAGGGGGACACTACTTTCCTACGAGCAGTACTTC.

Ten or more counts support this clonotype. The CDR3: CASSQLYRKSYEQYF. The CDR3 nucleotides are TGTGCCAGCAGTCAACTCTACAGGAAGTCCTACGAGCAGTACTTC. The chain carries TRBV28 and TRBJ2-7, with D possibly TRBD1 on 5 matching bases. This CDR3 region has 15 residues. Germline V lookup: CDR1 MDHEN, CDR2 SYDVKM. Trimming stripped 5 bases from V and 1 base from J, with 15 bases between.

V is TRBV7-8 and J is TRBJ2-2; a weak D match, TRBD2 (5 bases). The CDR3 has 15 residues. Germline V gives CDR1 SGHVS, CDR2 FQNEAQ. V dropped 1 base and J dropped 2 bases, with 8 bases sitting between them. The chain's CDR3 is CASSLGWTNTGELFF. The DNA of the CDR3 is TGTGCCAGCAGCTTAGGCTGGACTAACACCGGGGAGCTGTTTTTT.

This clonotype was counted between two and nine times. The V gene is TRBV9, the J gene TRBJ1-2, with 8 bases identical to TRBD1. CDR3 length: 16 amino acids. From germline, CDR1 is SGDLS and CDR2 YYNGEE. V gave up 1 base and J gave up 4 bases; unmatched junction bases: 9. The CDR3 here is CASSVSDRDTSYGYTF. As DNA, the CDR3 is TGTGCCAGCAGCGTATCGGACAGGGACACTAGCTATGGCTACACCTTC.

This clonotype occurred many times. The chain couples TRBV6-5 to TRBJ1-2; D gene ambiguous. Deletions cut 2 bases from V and 8 bases from J, with 15 bases between. The CDR3 consists of 14 residues. Germline CDR1 MNHEY, CDR2 SVGAGI. The CDR3 DNA sequence: TGTGCCAGCAGTTACGGAAGGGAGTCTGGAGGCTACACCTTC. This sequence encodes CASSYGRESGGYTF.

The chain carries TRBV20-1 and TRBJ2-7, with 9 bases identical to TRBD1. The junction had 4 bases not matched to a gene; V was cut back by 0 bases and J by 4 bases. CDR3 length equals 14 residues. CDR1 DFQATT and CDR2 SNEGSKA come from the germline V gene (reference sequence). CDR3 in amino acids: CSARDPTGGYEQYF. As DNA, the CDR3 is TGCAGTGCTAGAGACCCGACAGGGGGTTACGAGCAGTACTTC.

This clonotype has a count of ten or more. This chain links TRBV6-5 with TRBJ1-4; D uncertain. CDR3 length equals 15 residues. With 2 bases removed from V and 0 bases from J, the gap between germline ends came to 7 bases. CDR1 and CDR2 from the germline V gene are MNHEY and SVGAGI. CDR3 sequence reads: CASSYRTATNEKLFF. The CDR3 bases are TGTGCCAGCAGTTACCGGACTGCAACTAATGAAAAACTGTTTTTT.

Ten or more counts support this clonotype. The chain joins TRBV7-8 to TRBJ1-4; D perhaps matches TRBD1 (5 bases). The germline V gene encodes CDR1 SGHVS and CDR2 FQNEAQ. This CDR3 region has 15 residues. The V end was cut by 2 bases, the J end by 8 bases, with 15 bases between. The CDR3 loop reads CASSLTRSGAEKLFF. The CDR3 nucleotides are TGTGCCAGCAGCTTAACCAGGAGCGGGGCCGAAAAACTGTTTTTT.

This clonotype was recorded a few times. The chain joins TRBV20-1 to TRBJ2-1; D may be TRBD2 (6 bases). CDR3 length equals 16 residues. Per germline, CDR1 DFQATT and CDR2 SNEGSKA (reference sequence). Trimming removed 3 bases at V and 8 bases at J, with 23 bases between. CDR3 region: CSARNGGTGVRDEQFF. The CDR3 coding sequence is TGCAGTGCTAGGAATGGAGGAACGGGAGTCCGGGATGAGCAGTTCTTC.

This clonotype was counted many times. V and J are TRBV18 and TRBJ2-3, with TRBD2 matching over 8 bases. V trimming: 2 bases; J trimming: 4 bases; junction bases outside the gene matches: 11. The germline V gene has CDR1 KGHSH and CDR2 LQKENI. CDR3 length: 17 residues. CDR3 amino acids: CASSPISGRGFADTQYF. The CDR3, as DNA: TGTGCCAGCTCACCAATCAGCGGGAGAGGTTTCGCAGATACGCAGTATTTT.

This clonotype was observed many times. The chain links TRBV18 to TRBJ1-1; TRBD1 might be the D (6 bases). In germline, CDR1 is KGHSH, CDR2 LQKENI. V lost 3 bases and J 5 bases, leaving 16 bases between the germline ends. This CDR3 spans 15 amino acids. CDR3 sequence (DNA): TGTGCCAGCTCACCCATGAACGAGGGGGTAACTGAAGCTTTCTTT. It yields the protein CASSPMNEGVTEAFF.

In this sample, this clonotype turned up a few times. The V gene is TRBV18, the J gene TRBJ1-2; TRBD1 matches at 7 bases. The germline CDR1 and CDR2 sequences are KGHSH and LQKENI. V dropped 1 base and J dropped 6; count of bases not matched to a gene: 2. There are 13 residues in the CDR3. CDR3 sequence: CASSPRDSDGYTF. The CDR3 DNA sequence: TGTGCCAGCTCACCACGGGACAGCGATGGCTACACCTTC. Combining the CDR3 with reference TRBV18 and TRBJ1-2 gives the whole variable domain NAGVMQNPRHLVRRRGQEARLRCSPMKGHSHVYWYRQLPEEGLKFMVYLQKENIIDESGMPKERFSAEFPKEGPSILRIQQVVRGDSAAYFCASSPRDSDGYTFGSGTRLTVV.

The chain is built from TRBV5-6 and TRBJ2-7, with TRBD2 as a possible D gene (6 bases). The CDR3 is 12 amino acids. V was pared by 1 base and J by 7 bases, with 9 bases between. CDR1 and CDR2 from the germline V gene are SGHDT and YYEEEE. In nucleotides, the CDR3 is TGTGCCAGCAGCTTGCTGGGAGGAGAGCAGTACTTC. Protein product: CASSLLGGEQYF.

Many counts were recorded for this clonotype. The rearrangement links TRBV2 to TRBJ2-3; D possibly corresponds to TRBD1 (5 bases). The V end was cut by 8 bases, the J end by 4 bases, with 19 bases between. CDR3 size: 15 residues. Germline CDR1 and CDR2: SNHLY and FYNNEI. The CDR3 DNA is TGTGCCAGCTCTTGGGGCAGGTTTGCCCCAGATACGCAGTATTTT. Residues: CASSWGRFAPDTQYF.

This clonotype was seen ten or more times. The V and J genes are TRBV15 and TRBJ1-2; D uncertain. V dropped 0 bases and J dropped 2 bases, with 10 bases sitting between them. Germline V lookup: CDR1 LNHNV, CDR2 YYDKDF (reference sequence). The CDR3 is made up of 15 amino acids. CDR3 residues: CATSRDRGLNYGYTF. CDR3 in DNA: TGTGCCACCAGCAGAGATCGCGGGCTCAACTATGGCTACACCTTC.

The rearrangement links TRBV11-2 to TRBJ2-7; 10 nucleotides line up with TRBD2. The germline CDR1 and CDR2 sequences are SGHAT and FQNNGV. The CDR3 is 15 amino acids. J gave up 0 bases and V 5 bases, and 4 bases lay outside the gene matches. The CDR3 DNA reads as TGTGCCAGCAGCACGACTAGCGGGCTCTCCTACGAGCAGTACTTC. This encodes CASSTTSGLSYEQYF. The complete variable domain, with remaining parts taken from reference TRBV11-2 and TRBJ2-7, reads EAGVAQSPRYKIIEKRQSVAFWCNPISGHATLYWYQQILGQGPKLLIQFQNNGVVDDSQLPKDRFSAERLKGVDSTLKIQPAKLEDSAVYLCASSTTSGLSYEQYFGPGTRLTVT.

Concerning this clonotype itself: A junction end diverges from the germline sequence, so it may reflect a read error. The genes are TRBV5-1 and TRBJ1-2; 7 bases align to TRBD1. The V gene's germline CDR1 is SGHRS and CDR2 YFSETQ. This CDR3 has 14 residues. The CDR3 sequence: CASSLGGQPRTSDF. In nucleotides, the CDR3 is TGCGCCAGCAGCTTGGGGGGACAGCCCCGGACTTCGGACTTC.

This clonotype was seen a handful of times. The V call is TRBV5-5, the J call TRBJ2-2; no clear D gene. V gave up 0 bases and J gave up 4 bases, with 10 bases separating them. The CDR3 is 15 amino acids. Germline-derived CDR1 and CDR2 are SGHKS and YYEKEE (reference sequence). The CDR3 region is CASSLDGLITGELFF. The CDR3 bases are TGTGCCAGCAGCTTGGATGGCCTAATCACCGGGGAGCTGTTTTTT.

The sample holds many counts of this clonotype. The V and J genes are TRBV11-1 and TRBJ2-5; 10 positions match TRBD2. V gave up 1 base and J gave up 5 bases; unmatched junction bases: 4. The CDR3 runs to 15 residues. The V gene's germline CDR1 is SGHAT and CDR2 FQDESV (reference sequence). The CDR3 here is CASSLGGLASETQYF. Written as DNA, the CDR3 is TGTGCCAGCAGCTTAGGGGGACTAGCGAGCGAGACCCAGTACTTC.

On this clonotype: The junction shows a germline mismatch at one end, possibly a read error. This chain joins TRBV3-1 and TRBJ2-3; D possibly uses TRBD1 or TRBD2 (5 bases each). CDR1 and CDR2 (germline): LGHDT, YNNKEL (reference sequence). The CDR3 loop spans 15 amino acids. The CDR3 sequence is CASSQRTGGADAQYF. The CDR3 bases are TGTGCCAGCAGCCAACGAACAGGAGGCGCAGATGCGCAGTATTTT.

This clonotype appeared many times. The chain has TRBV7-3 and TRBJ2-2, with unresolved D. Germline CDR1 SGHTA, CDR2 FQGTGA. The CDR3 loop spans 15 amino acids. Trimming pared 5 bases from V and 6 bases from J, leaving 16 bases between. CDR3 sequence: CASSPSLGLAGELFF. The CDR3 DNA follows: TGTGCCAGCAGCCCATCTCTCGGTCTAGCCGGGGAGCTGTTTTTT.

This clonotype was counted a few times. This chain connects TRBV28 to TRBJ1-2; tentative D call: TRBD1 (5 bases). Germline CDR1 reads MDHEN; CDR2 reads SYDVKM. CDR3 length: 13 residues. The V gene lost 7 bases and the J gene lost 10 bases, with 19 bases spanning the gap. In DNA, the CDR3 is TGTGCCAGCACGCACAGGCCCCGAGCGGCCTACACCTTC. It is translated as CASTHRPRAAYTF.

The genes are TRBV29-1 and TRBJ2-1, with D hard to call. CDR3 size: 12 residues. CDR1 is SQVTM and CDR2 is ANQGSEA in the germline V gene. V was clipped by 5 bases and J by 5 bases, with 10 bases between them. Written as DNA, the CDR3 is TGCAGCGTTCGGTGGTACAACAATGAGCAGTTCTTC. Its translation: CSVRWYNNEQFF.

The chain couples TRBV2 to TRBJ1-1; no firm D call. The CDR3 sequence is 13 residues long. Germline-derived CDR1 and CDR2 are SNHLY and FYNNEI. Trimming removed 6 bases from V and 5 bases from J, with 13 bases in between. This CDR3 reads CASRVEGGTEAFF. Here the CDR3 DNA reads TGTGCCAGCAGGGTCGAAGGAGGGACTGAAGCTTTCTTT. The full variable domain, rest sourced from reference TRBV2 and TRBJ1-1, is EPEVTQTPSHQVTQMGQEVILRCVPISNHLYFYWYRQILGQKVEFLVSFYNNEISEKSEIFDDQFSVERPDGSNFTLKIRSTKLEDSAMYFCASRVEGGTEAFFGQGTRLTVV.

This clonotype was found many times. This chain connects TRBV20-1 to TRBJ2-1; perhaps TRBD2 as D (6 bases). V was clipped by 3 bases and J by 0 bases, with 15 bases between them. The CDR3 loop spans 16 amino acids. Germline-derived CDR1 and CDR2 are DFQATT and SNEGSKA (reference sequence). The CDR3 DNA follows: TGCAGTGCTAGCACCGGGAGTCCGAGCTCCTACAATGAGCAGTTCTTC. This gives the protein CSASTGSPSSYNEQFF.

The chain is built from TRBV18 and TRBJ1-1; no definite D call. V was trimmed by 0 bases and J by 1 base, leaving 9 bases between them. The germline CDR1 and CDR2 sequences are KGHSH and LQKENI. There are 15 residues in the CDR3. Written as DNA, the CDR3 is TGTGCCAGCTCACCACCTGTAAAGCCGAACACTGAAGCTTTCTTT. Translating it yields CASSPPVKPNTEAFF.

This clonotype was seen a few times. This sequence joins TRBV19 and TRBJ2-5, with TRBD1 identical over 10 bases. The CDR3 sequence is 14 residues long. V lost 7 bases, J lost 3 bases, and 5 bases stayed unmatched. Germline V CDR1 and CDR2: LNHDA, SQIVND (reference sequence). The CDR3 is CASTLTGGEETQYF. DNA for the CDR3: TGTGCCAGTACCCTGACAGGGGGCGAAGAGACCCAGTACTTC. The complete variable domain, with remaining parts taken from reference TRBV19 and TRBJ2-5, reads DGGITQSPKYLFRKEGQNVTLSCEQNLNHDAMYWYRQDPGQGLRLIYYSQIVNDFQKGDIAEGYSVSREKKESFPLTVTSAQKNPTAFYLCASTLTGGEETQYFGPGTRLLVL.

In its sample, this clonotype was seen many times. The chain carries TRBV6-1 and TRBJ1-1; D not certain. The CDR3 is 13 amino acids. Germline CDR1 is MNHNS and CDR2 is SASEGT. V shed 6 bases and J shed 3 bases, with 11 bases lying between them. CDR3 protein: CASSRPRDTEAFF. CDR3 nucleotides: TGTGCCAGCAGCCGCCCTAGGGACACTGAAGCTTTCTTT.

Comments on this clonotype: The junction and the germline gene differ at one end; a read error may be behind it. This sequence joins TRBV11-2 and TRBJ2-3, with no clear D. This CDR3 comprises 17 residues. Germline values: CDR1 SGHAT, CDR2 FQNNGV. The CDR3 reads CASGFGDSRSGADTQYF. The CDR3, as DNA: TGTGCCAGCGGCTTTGGCGATAGCCGGAGTGGAGCAGATACGCAGTATTTT.

This clonotype was detected ten times or more. The chain couples TRBV7-3 to TRBJ2-1; perhaps TRBD1 as D (6 bases). This CDR3 comprises 16 residues. Trimming took 5 bases from V and 0 from J, leaving 14 bases between them. CDR1 and CDR2 from the germline V gene are SGHTA and FQGTGA. CDR3 coding DNA: TGTGCCAGCAGCATTCGAGGGGGTAGCTCCTACAATGAGCAGTTCTTC. Encoded protein: CASSIRGGSSYNEQFF.